This T cell receptor beta chain appears in the sequencing data of a study of cytomegalovirus exposure and HLA in healthy donors. Concerning this clone: Its antigen is unknown.

PCR was performed using 60 Vbeta and 13 Jbeta primers. Some clones are missing from TCRdb's copy, which holds only in-frame ones; the method was immunoSEQ multiplex PCR. Among some 85,000 clones, 78% were seen once, and the ten largest hold around 4.3%. Study-wide results and limits: Based on reports, TCR beta sequences accurately predicted HLA-A and HLA-B alleles for most subjects. Segments of the TCR beta V type were, in most cases, productive about 87% or about 30% of the time in an earlier analysis.

The CDR3 extends over 15 amino acids. Germline V lookup: CDR1 MNHEY, CDR2 SMNVEV (reference sequence). Trimming cost V 0 bases and J 3 bases, with 9 bases left between them. The clonotype comes from a woman aged 40 to 55 in good health and CMV-seropositive. The rearrangement links TRBV27 to TRBJ1-3; D gene unclear. Specimen: PBMCs. The CDR3 region is CASSLSLGGGNTIYF. CDR3 sequence (DNA): TGTGCCAGCAGTTTATCGTTAGGCGGTGGAAACACCATATATTTT.